These 9 T cell receptor beta chains were sequenced from one sample in a study of blood T cells in healthy people across ages. The second PCR ran about 6 to 11 cycles with a sample-barcoded 5' primer and J-beta primers. A single record per CDR3 protein comes from TCRdb applying MiXCR to the 5' RACE reads. The sample includes 1.8 million or so distinct CDR3 sequences, about 39% seen only once; the top ten take 23%. The sequenced sample consisted of blood. Every receptor here comes from a human donor in good health.

This clonotype has just a few counts. The rearrangement uses TRBV20-1 and TRBJ2-7, with D perhaps TRBD2 (7 bases). Between the trimmed V and J ends, which lost 3 bases and 2 bases, there was a span of 11 bases. CDR1 and CDR2 (germline): DFQATT, SNEGSKA (reference sequence). The CDR3 spans 13 residues. For the CDR3, the DNA is TGCAGTGCTAGTGCGGGGGACACCTACGAGCAGTACTTC. Its protein product is CSASAGDTYEQYF.

V usage is TRBV29-1 and J usage is TRBJ2-1; 7 bases are shared with TRBD2. Germline-derived CDR1 and CDR2 are SQVTM and ANQGSEA. This CDR3 is 15 amino acids long. V lost 3 bases to trimming and J lost 2 bases; unmatched junction nucleotides: 7. CDR3 DNA sequence: TGCAGCGTTGAGACTCGGGGGGTCGCCTACAATGAGCAGTTCTTC. This sequence encodes CSVETRGVAYNEQFF.

This clonotype has only one observation. The chain has TRBV27 and TRBJ2-7; 9 bases line up with TRBD1. The CDR3 length is 15 residues. CDR1 MNHEY and CDR2 SMNVEV come from the germline V gene (reference sequence). V gave up 6 bases and J gave up 4 bases; unmatched junction bases: 10. Here the CDR3 DNA reads TGTGCCAGCAGCTGGTCCGGGACAGGGAATTACGAGCAGTACTTC. Protein product: CASSWSGTGNYEQYF.

V gene TRBV6-5 combines with J gene TRBJ2-1; D is undetermined. In germline, CDR1 is MNHEY, CDR2 SVGAGI. V gave up 0 bases and J gave up 9 bases, with 21 bases separating them. This CDR3 region has 17 residues. The CDR3 sequence: CASSYSVSFGGHSEQFF. The CDR3 bases are TGTGCCAGCAGTTACTCCGTGTCCTTCGGTGGGCACAGTGAGCAGTTCTTC.

Here the CDR3 reads CASSQDTRQYF. CDR3 nucleotide sequence: TGCGCCAGCAGCCAAGATACAAGGCAGTACTTC. The chain recombines TRBV4-3 with TRBJ2-5; no reliable D call. The CDR3 totals 11 residues. Germline CDR1 reads LGHNA; CDR2 reads YSLEER. The V end was cut by 0 bases, the J end by 11 bases, with 7 bases between.

The rearrangement joins TRBV14 to TRBJ1-1, with 9 bases that match TRBD1. Trimming removed 4 bases from V and 3 bases from J; junction bases left unmatched: 6. The CDR3 extends over 15 amino acids. Germline CDR1 reads SGHDN; CDR2 reads FVKESK. CDR3 in amino acids: CASSPGTGPHTEAFF. Written as DNA, the CDR3 is TGTGCCAGCAGCCCAGGGACAGGGCCCCACACTGAAGCTTTCTTT.

The V call is TRBV15, the J call TRBJ1-2; TRBD1 matches at 8 bases. V gave up 5 bases and J gave up 9 bases; unmatched junction bases: 8. The germline V gene has CDR1 LNHNV and CDR2 YYDKDF (reference sequence). The CDR3 consists of 13 residues. CDR3 region: CATSGGQAESYTF. DNA of the CDR3: TGTGCCACCAGCGGGGGACAGGCTGAAAGCTACACCTTC.

This clonotype has only a few counts. The chain employs TRBV4-1 and TRBJ2-1, with D perhaps being TRBD1 or TRBD2 (6 bases each). Deletions cut 1 base from V and 8 bases from J, with 21 bases between. The CDR3 runs 17 residues. Germline V gives CDR1 MGHRA, CDR2 YSYEKL. The chain's CDR3 is CASSQGRRGAEYDEQFF. The CDR3 DNA follows: TGCGCCAGCAGCCAAGGAAGAAGGGGGGCGGAATACGATGAGCAGTTCTTC.

This clonotype has a handful of counts. CDR3 region: CASGTNNYGYTF. The CDR3 bases are TGTGCCAGCGGCACGAACAACTATGGCTACACCTTC. This chain links TRBV12-3 or TRBV12-4 with TRBJ1-2; unclear D gene. V gave up 8 bases and J gave up 2 bases, with 9 bases separating them. The CDR3 is made up of 12 amino acids.